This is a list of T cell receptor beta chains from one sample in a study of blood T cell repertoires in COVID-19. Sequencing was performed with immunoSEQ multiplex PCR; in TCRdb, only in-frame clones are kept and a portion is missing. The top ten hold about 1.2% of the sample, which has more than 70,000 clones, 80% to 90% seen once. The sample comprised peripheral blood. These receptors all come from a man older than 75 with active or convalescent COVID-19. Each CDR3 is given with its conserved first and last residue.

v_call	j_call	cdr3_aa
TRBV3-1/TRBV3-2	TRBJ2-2	CASSPSSGFSVELFF
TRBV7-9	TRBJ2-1	CASSSRIAGLSYNEQFF
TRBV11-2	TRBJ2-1	CASSLVLVDNEQFF
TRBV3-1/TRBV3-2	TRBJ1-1	CASSQVGQQTEAFF
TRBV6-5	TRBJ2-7	CASRLLAGAYEQYF
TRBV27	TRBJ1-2	CASSPRRTGYGYTF
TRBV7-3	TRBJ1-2	CASSEAGGIGYTF
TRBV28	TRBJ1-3	CASSFTGNTIYF
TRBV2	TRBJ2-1	CASRYRALLSSYNEQFF
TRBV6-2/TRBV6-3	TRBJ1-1	CASSPREGWNTEAFF
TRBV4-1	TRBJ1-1	CASSQGRRTGGAFF
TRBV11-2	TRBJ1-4	CASSQTGTIGEKLFF
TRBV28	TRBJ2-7	CASSFPGGEQYF
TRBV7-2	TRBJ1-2	CASSFGQGVSGYTF
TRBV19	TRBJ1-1	CASSTYVSAFF
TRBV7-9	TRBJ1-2	CASSLIGDYGYTF
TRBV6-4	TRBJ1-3	CASSDSKWGRKQLRINTIYF
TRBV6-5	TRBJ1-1	CASSSTRNTEAFF
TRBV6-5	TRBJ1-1	CASFSRARGTEAFF
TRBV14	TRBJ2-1	CASSQFGVGYNEQFF
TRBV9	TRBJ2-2	CASSVGGPPTGELFF
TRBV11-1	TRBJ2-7	CASSLNPKRVGEQYF
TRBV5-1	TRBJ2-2	CASSLRTRDTGELFF
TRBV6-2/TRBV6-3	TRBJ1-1	CASSPRTGGFFTEAFF
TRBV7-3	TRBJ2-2	CASSLIAGVNTGELFF
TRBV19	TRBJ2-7	CASSIQGQGAYYEQYF
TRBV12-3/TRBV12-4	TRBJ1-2	CASSQPPYVRYTF
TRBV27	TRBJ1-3	CASSRSGTGSGNTIYF
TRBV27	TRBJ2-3	CASSSGRAGYGDTQYF
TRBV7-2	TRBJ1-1	CASSSRTGSAEAFF
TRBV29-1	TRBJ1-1	CSVQQGDTEAFF
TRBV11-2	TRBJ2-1	CASSPDRGEQFF
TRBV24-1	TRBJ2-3	CATSDPGTGGDTQYF